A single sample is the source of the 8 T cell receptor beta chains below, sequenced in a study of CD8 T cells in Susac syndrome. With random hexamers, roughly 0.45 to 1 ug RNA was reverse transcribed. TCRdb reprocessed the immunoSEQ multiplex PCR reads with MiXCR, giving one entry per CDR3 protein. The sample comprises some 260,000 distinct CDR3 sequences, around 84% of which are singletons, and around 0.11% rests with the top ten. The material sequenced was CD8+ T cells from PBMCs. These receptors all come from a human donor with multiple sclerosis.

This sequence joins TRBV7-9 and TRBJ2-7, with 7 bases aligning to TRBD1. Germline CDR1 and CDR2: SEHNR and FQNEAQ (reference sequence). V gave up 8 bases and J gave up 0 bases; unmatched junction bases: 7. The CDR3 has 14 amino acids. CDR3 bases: TGTGCCAGCGCCCGGACAGGACCCTCCTACGAGCAGTACTTC. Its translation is CASARTGPSYEQYF.

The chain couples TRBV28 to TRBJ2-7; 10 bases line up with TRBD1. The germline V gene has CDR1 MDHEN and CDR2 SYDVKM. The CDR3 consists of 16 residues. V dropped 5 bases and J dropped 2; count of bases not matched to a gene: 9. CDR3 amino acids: CASSLTRDRGTYEQYF. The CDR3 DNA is TGTGCCAGCAGTCTTACCCGGGACAGGGGCACCTACGAGCAGTACTTC.

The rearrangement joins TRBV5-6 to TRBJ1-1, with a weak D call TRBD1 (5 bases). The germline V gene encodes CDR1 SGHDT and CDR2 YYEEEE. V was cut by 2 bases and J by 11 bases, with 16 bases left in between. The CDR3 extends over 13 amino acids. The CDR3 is CASSFHSTGTAFF. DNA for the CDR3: TGTGCCAGCAGCTTCCATTCAACGGGGACGGCTTTCTTT.

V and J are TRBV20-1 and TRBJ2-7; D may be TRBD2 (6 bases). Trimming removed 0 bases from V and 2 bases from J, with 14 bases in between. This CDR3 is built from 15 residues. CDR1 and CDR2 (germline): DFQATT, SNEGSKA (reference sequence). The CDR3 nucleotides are TGCAGTGCTAGAGACCTAAAGGGGACTCCCTACGAGCAGTACTTC. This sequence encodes CSARDLKGTPYEQYF.

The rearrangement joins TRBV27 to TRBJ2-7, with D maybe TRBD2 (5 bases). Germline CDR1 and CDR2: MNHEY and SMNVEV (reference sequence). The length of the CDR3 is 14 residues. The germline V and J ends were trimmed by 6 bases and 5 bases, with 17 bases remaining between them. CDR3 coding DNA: TGTGCCAGCAGCGACACCTCCGGGGTGAACGAGCAGTACTTC. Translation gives CASSDTSGVNEQYF.

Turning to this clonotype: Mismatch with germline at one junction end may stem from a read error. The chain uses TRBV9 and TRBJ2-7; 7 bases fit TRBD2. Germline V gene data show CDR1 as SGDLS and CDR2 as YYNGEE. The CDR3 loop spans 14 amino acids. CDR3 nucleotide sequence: TGTGCCGGCAGTTCCGGCGCTAGCGGCTACGAGCAGTACTTC. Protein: CAGSSGASGYEQYF.

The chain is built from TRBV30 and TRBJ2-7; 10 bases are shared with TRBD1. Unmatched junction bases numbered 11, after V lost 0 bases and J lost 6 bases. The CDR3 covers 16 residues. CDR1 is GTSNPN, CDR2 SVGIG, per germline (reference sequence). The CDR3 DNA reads TGTGCCTGGAGTGTCCCGCTTGGGACAGGGGTAGCCGAGCAGTACTTC. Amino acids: CAWSVPLGTGVAEQYF.

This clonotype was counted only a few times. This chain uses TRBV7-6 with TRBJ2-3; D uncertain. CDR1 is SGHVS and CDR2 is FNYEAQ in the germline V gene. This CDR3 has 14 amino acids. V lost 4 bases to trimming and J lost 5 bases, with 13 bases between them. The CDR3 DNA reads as TGTGCCAGCAGCTCCAAGTTGGCCGGAGATACGCAGTATTTT. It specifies CASSSKLAGDTQYF. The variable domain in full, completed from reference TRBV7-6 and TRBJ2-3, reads GAGVSQSPRYKVTKRGQDVALRCDPISGHVSLYWYRQALGQGPEFLTYFNYEAQQDKSGLPNDRFSAERPEGSISTLTIQRTEQRDSAMYRCASSSKLAGDTQYFGPGTRLTVL.